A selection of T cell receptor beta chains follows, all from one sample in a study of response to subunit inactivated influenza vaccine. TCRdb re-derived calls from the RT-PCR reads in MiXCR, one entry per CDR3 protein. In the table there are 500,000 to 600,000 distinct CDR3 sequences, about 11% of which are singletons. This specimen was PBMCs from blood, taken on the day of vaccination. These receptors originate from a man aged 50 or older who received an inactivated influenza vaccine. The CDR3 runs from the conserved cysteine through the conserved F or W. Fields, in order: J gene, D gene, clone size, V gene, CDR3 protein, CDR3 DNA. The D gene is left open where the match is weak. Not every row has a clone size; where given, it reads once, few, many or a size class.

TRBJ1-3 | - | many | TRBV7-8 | CASTPGHHSGNTIYF | TGTGCCAGCACTCCGGGACACCACTCTGGAAACACCATATATTTT
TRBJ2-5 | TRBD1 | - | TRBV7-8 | CASNRDRQETQYF | TGTGCCAGCAACCGGGACAGACAAGAGACCCAGTACTTC
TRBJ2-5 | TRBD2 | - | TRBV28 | CASSRGELAGGPEQETQYF | TGTGCCAGCAGTCGGGGGGAACTAGCGGGAGGGCCGGAGCAAGAGACCCAGTACTTC
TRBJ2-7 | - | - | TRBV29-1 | CSVEGSVEGRIYEQYF | TGCAGCGTTGAAGGTTCGGTGGAGGGTAGGATCTACGAGCAGTACTTC
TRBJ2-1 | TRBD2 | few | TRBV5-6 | CASSLGPSGLSWDEQFF | TGTGCCAGCAGCTTGGGGCCTAGCGGCTTATCCTGGGATGAGCAGTTCTTC
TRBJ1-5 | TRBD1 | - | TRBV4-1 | CASSQDQSGGVQPQHF | TGCGCCAGCAGCCAAGATCAGTCAGGGGGCGTCCAGCCCCAGCATTTT
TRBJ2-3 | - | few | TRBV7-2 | CASSQRATEGTQYF | TGTGCCAGCAGCCAGAGGGCCACTGAGGGTACGCAGTATTTT
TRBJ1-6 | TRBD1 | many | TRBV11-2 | CASSRQGGNSPLHF | TGTGCCAGCAGCCGACAGGGTGGAAATTCACCCCTCCACTTT
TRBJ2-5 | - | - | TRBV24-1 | CATSDLGSRETQYF | TGTGCCACCAGTGATTTAGGCAGTCGTGAGACCCAGTACTTC
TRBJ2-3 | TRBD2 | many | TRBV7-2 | CASSLVGLAGGQDTQYF | TGTGCCAGCAGCTTAGTTGGTCTAGCGGGAGGTCAAGATACGCAGTATTTT
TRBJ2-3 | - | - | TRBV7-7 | CASSLGHGPDTQYF | TGTGCTAGCAGCTTAGGGCACGGCCCAGATACGCAGTATTTT
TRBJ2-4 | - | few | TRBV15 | CATSPRNRERVFLAKNIQYF | TGTGCCACCAGCCCCCGAAACAGGGAGAGGGTATTCTTAGCCAAAAACATTCAGTACTTC
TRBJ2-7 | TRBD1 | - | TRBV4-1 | CASRGQGAGEQYF | TGCGCCAGCAGGGGACAGGGGGCCGGAGAGCAGTACTTC
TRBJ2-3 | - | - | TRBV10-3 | CAISEKGGTTDTQYF | TGTGCCATCAGTGAGAAGGGGGGGACCACAGATACGCAGTATTTT
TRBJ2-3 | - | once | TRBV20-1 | CSARGLVGGQGGTQYF | TGCAGTGCTAGAGGTCTCGTCGGGGGCCAGGGTGGTACGCAGTATTTT
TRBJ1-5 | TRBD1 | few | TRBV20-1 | CSARRGQTNQPQHF | TGCAGTGCTAGGAGGGGACAGACCAATCAGCCCCAGCATTTT
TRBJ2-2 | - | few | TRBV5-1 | CASAWGGTVTGELFF | TGCGCCAGCGCCTGGGGGGGCACGGTCACCGGGGAGCTGTTTTTT
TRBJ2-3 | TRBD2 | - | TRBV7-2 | CASSTVGTSGTTDTQYF | TGTGCCAGCAGCACCGTGGGGACTAGCGGGACCACAGATACGCAGTATTTT
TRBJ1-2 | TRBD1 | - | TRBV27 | CASSDRGAGYTF | TGTGCCAGCAGTGACAGGGGGGCCGGCTACACCTTC
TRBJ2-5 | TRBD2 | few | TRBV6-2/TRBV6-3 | CASSYLAGGETQYF | TGTGCCAGCAGTTACCTAGCGGGAGGAGAGACCCAGTACTTC
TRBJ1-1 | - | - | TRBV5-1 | CASSGARGNTEAFF | TGCGCCAGCAGCGGGGCCCGGGGCAACACTGAAGCTTTCTTT
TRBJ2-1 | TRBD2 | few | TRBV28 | CASSLALAGVMNEQFF | TGTGCCAGCAGTTTAGCTTTAGCGGGAGTCATGAATGAGCAGTTCTTC
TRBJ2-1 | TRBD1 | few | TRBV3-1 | CASSQVRTGVSNEQFF | TGTGCCAGCAGCCAAGTCCGGACAGGAGTATCCAATGAGCAGTTCTTC
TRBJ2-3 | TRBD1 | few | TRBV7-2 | CASSKTGTAHTDTQYF | TGTGCCAGCAGCAAAACCGGGACAGCCCACACAGATACGCAGTATTTT
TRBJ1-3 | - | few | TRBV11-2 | CASSLEALGNTIYF | TGTGCCAGCAGCTTAGAGGCTCTCGGAAACACCATATATTTT
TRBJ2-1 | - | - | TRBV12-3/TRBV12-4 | CASSLAGGLNEQFF | TGTGCCAGCAGTTTAGCGGGGGGTCTCAATGAGCAGTTCTTC
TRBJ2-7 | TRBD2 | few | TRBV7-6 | CASSLGLGGSGWEQYF | TGTGCCAGCAGCTTAGGTTTGGGCGGGAGTGGCTGGGAGCAGTACTTC
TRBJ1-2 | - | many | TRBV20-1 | CSARASGNHGYTF | TGCAGTGCTAGAGCCTCAGGGAATCATGGCTACACCTTC
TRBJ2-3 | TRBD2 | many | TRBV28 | CASTPAGEGPSTDTQYF | TGTGCCAGCACCCCGGCGGGGGAAGGTCCTAGCACAGATACGCAGTATTTT
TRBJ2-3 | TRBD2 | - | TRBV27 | CASSFLGLAGGGAQYF | TGTGCCAGCAGTTTCCTCGGTTTAGCGGGAGGTGGGGCGCAGTATTTT
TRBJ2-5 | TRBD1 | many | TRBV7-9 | CASSLPGQGGETQYF | TGTGCCAGCAGCTTACCTGGACAGGGGGGCGAGACCCAGTACTTC
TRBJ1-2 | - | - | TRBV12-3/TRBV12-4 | CASSLTAPYGYTF | TGTGCCAGCAGTTTGACAGCGCCCTATGGCTACACCTTC
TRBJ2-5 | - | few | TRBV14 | CASSQGKFVTQYF | TGTGCCAGCAGCCAAGGAAAGTTCGTGACCCAGTACTTC
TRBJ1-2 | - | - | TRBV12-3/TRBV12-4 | CASSIAAGPYGYTF | TGTGCCAGCAGTATCGCCGCGGGCCCTTATGGCTACACCTTC
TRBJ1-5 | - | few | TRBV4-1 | CASSQGQINQPQHF | TGCGCCAGCAGCCAAGGACAGATCAATCAGCCCCAGCATTTT
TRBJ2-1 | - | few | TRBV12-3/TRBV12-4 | CASSFLGDPYNEQFF | TGTGCCAGCAGTTTTTTGGGCGACCCCTACAATGAGCAGTTCTTC
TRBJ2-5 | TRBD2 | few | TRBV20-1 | CSARDGAGAAETQYF | TGCAGTGCTAGAGATGGGGCGGGAGCTGCGGAGACCCAGTACTTC
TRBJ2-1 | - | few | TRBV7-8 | CASSPKVGGTYNEQFF | TGTGCCAGCAGCCCAAAAGTAGGAGGGACTTACAATGAGCAGTTCTTC
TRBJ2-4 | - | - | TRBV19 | CASSIEHRPRDIQYF | TGTGCCAGTAGTATAGAGCACCGACCAAGGGACATTCAGTACTTC
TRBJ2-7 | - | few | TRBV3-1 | CASSQGQPVEQYF | TGTGCCAGCAGCCAAGGACAGCCCGTCGAGCAGTACTTC
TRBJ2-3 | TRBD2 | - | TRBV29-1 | CSVGDEAGGIYSTDTQYF | TGCAGCGTCGGGGACGAAGCGGGGGGAATTTATAGCACAGATACGCAGTATTTT
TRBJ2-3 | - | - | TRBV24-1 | CATSDFVRPDTQYF | TGTGCCACCAGTGATTTCGTACGCCCAGATACGCAGTATTTT
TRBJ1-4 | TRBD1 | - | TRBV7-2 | CASTPGQPEKLFF | TGTGCCAGCACCCCGGGACAGCCTGAAAAACTGTTTTTT
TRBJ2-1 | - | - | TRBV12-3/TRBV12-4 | CASRRAGPSSYNEQFF | TGTGCCAGCAGGAGAGCGGGCCCCAGCTCCTACAATGAGCAGTTCTTC
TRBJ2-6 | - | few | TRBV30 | CAWSLGRGANVLTF | TGTGCCTGGAGTTTGGGGAGAGGGGCCAACGTCCTGACTTTC
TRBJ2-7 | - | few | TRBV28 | CASRAGGIYEQYF | TGTGCCAGCAGGGCCGGGGGAATCTACGAGCAGTACTTC
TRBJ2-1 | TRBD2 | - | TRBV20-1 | CSALLREGAHNEQFF | TGCAGTGCCCTCCTTCGGGAGGGTGCCCACAATGAGCAGTTCTTC
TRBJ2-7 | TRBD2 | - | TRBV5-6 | CASSLGTSGRPYEQYF | TGTGCCAGCAGCTTGGGGACTAGCGGGAGACCCTACGAGCAGTACTTC
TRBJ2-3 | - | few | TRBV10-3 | CAISDFGDGDTQYF | TGTGCCATCAGTGATTTCGGAGATGGAGATACGCAGTATTTT
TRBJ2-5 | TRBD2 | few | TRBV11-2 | CASSSPRGRGTIQYF | TGTGCCAGCAGCTCGCCCCGTGGGAGGGGAACTATCCAGTACTTC
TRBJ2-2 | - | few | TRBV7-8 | CASSPKTGELFF | TGTGCCAGCAGCCCAAAAACCGGGGAGCTGTTTTTT
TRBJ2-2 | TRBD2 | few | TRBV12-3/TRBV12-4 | CASSLNRRTSGSRGSTGELFF | TGTGCCAGCAGTTTAAATCGGCGGACTAGCGGGAGCCGGGGCAGCACCGGGGAGCTGTTTTTT
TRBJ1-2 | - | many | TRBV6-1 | CASSERGYGYTF | TGTGCCAGCAGTGAAAGGGGCTATGGCTACACCTTC